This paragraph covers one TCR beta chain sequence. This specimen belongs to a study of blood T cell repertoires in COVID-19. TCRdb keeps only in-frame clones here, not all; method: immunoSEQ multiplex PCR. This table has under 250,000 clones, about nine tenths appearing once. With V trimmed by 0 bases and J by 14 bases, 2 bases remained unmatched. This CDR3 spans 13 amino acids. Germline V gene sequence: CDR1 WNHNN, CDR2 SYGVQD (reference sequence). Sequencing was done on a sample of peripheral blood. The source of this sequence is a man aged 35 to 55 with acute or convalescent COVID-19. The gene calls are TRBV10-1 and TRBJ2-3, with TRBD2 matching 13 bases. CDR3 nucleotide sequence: TGCGCCAGCAGTGAGTCGCGGACTAGCGGGGGGTATTTT. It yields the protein CASSESRTSGGYF.